This is a list of T cell receptor beta chains from one sample in a study of early T cells in non-severe SARS-CoV-2 infection. TCRdb reprocessed the 5' RACE reads with MiXCR, giving one entry per CDR3 protein. The sample carries about 110,000 distinct CDR3 sequences, approximately 10% recorded once. Sample: whole blood. These receptors were collected from an adult who was a healthcare worker with PCR-confirmed SARS-CoV-2 infection or an uninfected control (not recorded which). Both conserved end residues are part of each CDR3. The order of the fields is J gene, V gene, D gene, clone size, CDR3 protein, CDR3 DNA. A D gene is named only where the DNA matches it firmly. Part of the rows lack a size; the others show once, few, many or a class for expanded clones.

>TRBJ1-1|TRBV29-1|TRBD1|few
CSVLQGAQGTEAFF
TGCAGCGTCCTACAGGGGGCCCAGGGCACTGAAGCTTTCTTT
>TRBJ2-1|TRBV4-1|NA|many
CASSQDIYNEQFF
TGCGCCAGCAGCCAAGATATCTACAATGAGCAGTTCTTC
>TRBJ2-7|TRBV7-2|NA|many
CASSLEWITEQYF
TGTGCCAGCAGCTTAGAATGGATCACCGAGCAGTACTTC
>TRBJ2-7|TRBV11-2|NA|many
CASTTTRDEQYF
TGTGCCAGCACCACGACTCGAGACGAGCAGTACTTC
>TRBJ2-1|TRBV6-1|TRBD2|few
CASSGQRGQFF
TGTGCCAGCAGTGGGCAGCGGGGGCAGTTCTTC
>TRBJ2-1|TRBV27|NA|many
CASSHYNEQFF
TGTGCCAGCAGCCATTACAATGAGCAGTTCTTC
>TRBJ2-3|TRBV15|NA|many
CATSRDREADTQYF
TGTGCCACCAGCAGAGACAGGGAAGCCGATACGCAGTATTTT
>TRBJ2-1|TRBV6-2/TRBV6-3|NA|NA
CATSLRNEQFF
TGTGCCACCTCGCTTCGGAATGAGCAGTTCTTC
>TRBJ1-3|TRBV28|NA|NA
CASSLHGNTIYF
TGTGCCAGCAGTTTACATGGAAACACCATATATTTT
>TRBJ2-2|TRBV6-5|TRBD1|NA
CASQTGGLTGELFF
TGTGCCAGCCAAACAGGGGGCTTGACCGGGGAGCTGTTTTTT
>TRBJ1-5|TRBV7-2|NA|many
CASSLGTDYQPQHF
TGTGCCAGCAGCTTAGGGACAGACTATCAGCCCCAGCATTTT
>TRBJ2-7|TRBV7-2|NA|few
CASSLGGGNLAYEQYF
TGTGCCAGCAGCTTAGGAGGTGGGAACCTTGCCTACGAGCAGTACTTC
>TRBJ2-2|TRBV12-3/TRBV12-4|NA|NA
CASSFSANTGELFF
TGTGCCAGCAGTTTTAGCGCGAACACCGGGGAGCTGTTTTTT
>TRBJ2-3|TRBV20-1|TRBD2|many
CSAPTGGSGADTQYF
TGCAGTGCGCCCACCGGGGGGAGCGGGGCAGATACGCAGTATTTT
>TRBJ2-3|TRBV20-1|TRBD1|many
CSASFDAGTGGDTQYF
TGCAGTGCTAGTTTCGATGCCGGGACAGGGGGAGATACGCAGTATTTT
>TRBJ2-3|TRBV7-9|TRBD2|once
CASSFRLAGRDTQYF
TGTGCCAGCAGCTTTCGCCTAGCGGGACGAGATACGCAGTATTTT
>TRBJ1-2|TRBV20-1|NA|many
CSAGQVFGRAYGYTF
TGCAGTGCTGGGCAGGTTTTCGGGCGCGCCTATGGCTACACCTTC
>TRBJ1-6|TRBV18|NA|NA
CASSPWPGYNSPLHF
TGTGCCAGCTCACCTTGGCCCGGCTATAATTCACCCCTCCACTTT
>TRBJ2-3|TRBV7-3|NA|NA
CASSLRGGGISGTDTQYF
TGTGCCAGCAGCTTAAGGGGGGGCGGAATTTCCGGCACAGATACGCAGTATTTT
>TRBJ1-6|TRBV7-3|TRBD1|many
CASSSPGQGGSPLHF
TGTGCCAGCAGCTCTCCGGGACAGGGAGGTTCACCCCTCCACTTT
>TRBJ1-1|TRBV12-3/TRBV12-4|NA|few
CASCGENTEAFF
TGTGCCAGCTGTGGGGAAAACACTGAAGCTTTCTTT
>TRBJ1-1|TRBV5-1|TRBD1|few
CASSQDRGREAFF
TGCGCCAGCAGCCAGGACAGGGGAAGGGAAGCTTTCTTT
>TRBJ2-3|TRBV5-1|NA|many
CASSPGSTDTQYF
TGTGCCAGCAGCCCTGGGTCCACAGATACGCAGTATTTT
>TRBJ2-3|TRBV20-1|NA|many
CSARDEGRGDTQYF
TGCAGTGCTAGAGATGAGGGCAGGGGAGATACGCAGTATTTT
>TRBJ2-7|TRBV28|TRBD2|few
CASSLSPWGSGVPYEQYF
TGTGCCAGCAGTTTGTCTCCGTGGGGCAGCGGGGTCCCCTACGAGCAGTACTTC
>TRBJ1-1|TRBV2|NA|NA
CASSEWSHTEAFF
TGTGCCAGCAGTGAATGGAGCCACACTGAAGCTTTCTTT
>TRBJ2-7|TRBV7-2|NA|few
CASSLGYFGRGTYEQYF
TGTGCCAGCAGCTTAGGCTACTTTGGCAGGGGAACCTACGAGCAGTACTTC
>TRBJ2-1|TRBV6-2/TRBV6-3|NA|many
CASRWTAANEQFF
TGTGCCAGCAGGTGGACAGCTGCAAATGAGCAGTTCTTC
>TRBJ2-7|TRBV6-5|NA|many
CASSPNRGREQYF
TGTGCCAGCAGCCCCAACCGGGGGCGCGAGCAGTACTTC
>TRBJ1-2|TRBV12-3/TRBV12-4|NA|many
CASSLTDRGYTF
TGTGCCAGCAGTCTGACAGACCGGGGCTACACCTTC
>TRBJ2-7|TRBV28|NA|few
CASTTLAGPPYEQYF
TGTGCCAGCACCACCCTGGCCGGTCCTCCCTACGAGCAGTACTTC
>TRBJ2-1|TRBV6-6|NA|few
CASSYYTGYNEQFF
TGTGCCAGCAGTTACTACACAGGGTACAATGAGCAGTTCTTC
>TRBJ1-6|TRBV6-1|TRBD1|many
CASTSRGNSPLHF
TGTGCCAGCACTAGCAGGGGGAATTCACCCCTCCACTTT
>TRBJ2-1|TRBV12-3/TRBV12-4|NA|many
CASSIGPQTSSYEQFF
TGTGCCAGCAGTATTGGGCCCCAAACTAGTTCCTATGAGCAGTTCTTC
>TRBJ2-2|TRBV29-1|NA|NA
CSVIAEPLGAGELFF
TGCAGCGTTATAGCGGAACCTCTCGGGGCCGGGGAGCTGTTTTTT
>TRBJ2-3|TRBV7-8|NA|few
CASSPAAAFTVTQYF
TGTGCCAGCAGCCCAGCGGCGGCTTTCACTGTTACGCAGTATTTT
>TRBJ1-4|TRBV30|NA|many
CAWSGGEKLFF
TGTGCCTGGAGTGGTGGTGAAAAACTGTTTTTT
>TRBJ2-1|TRBV5-6|NA|many
CASSLEQLYNEQFF
TGTGCCAGCAGCTTGGAACAGCTATACAATGAGCAGTTCTTC
>TRBJ2-5|TRBV9|TRBD1|few
CASSVVDRALETQYF
TGTGCCAGCAGCGTGGTCGACAGGGCCCTGGAGACCCAGTACTTC
>TRBJ1-5|TRBV7-2|NA|NA
CASSLLPRGGPQGSQPQHF
TGTGCCAGCAGCTTACTCCCGCGGGGGGGGCCCCAAGGGAGTCAGCCCCAGCATTTT
>TRBJ2-1|TRBV7-8|TRBD1|NA
CASSLEQGAYNEQFF
TGTGCCAGCAGCTTAGAACAGGGGGCCTACAATGAGCAGTTCTTC
>TRBJ2-1|TRBV6-5|NA|many
CASSHPRAYNEQFF
TGTGCCAGCAGCCACCCCCGGGCCTACAATGAGCAGTTCTTC
>TRBJ2-7|TRBV7-2|NA|NA
CASSLGPNYEQYF
TGTGCCAGCAGCTTAGGGCCGAACTACGAGCAGTACTTC
>TRBJ2-1|TRBV2|NA|few
CASSEMASYNEQFF
TGTGCCAGCAGTGAGATGGCCTCCTACAATGAGCAGTTCTTC
>TRBJ2-5|TRBV27|NA|many
CASSSLGTQYF
TGTGCCAGCAGTTCCTTGGGGACCCAGTACTTC
>TRBJ2-1|TRBV29-1|TRBD2|few
CSVEGEGGAYNEQFF
TGCAGCGTTGAGGGGGAGGGAGGCGCCTACAATGAGCAGTTCTTC
>TRBJ2-1|TRBV27|TRBD2|many
CASRLLAGSSYNEQFF
TGTGCCAGCAGGCTACTAGCGGGTAGCTCCTACAATGAGCAGTTCTTC
>TRBJ2-7|TRBV7-3|NA|NA
CANPGPSSYEQYF
TGTGCCAATCCAGGACCGAGCTCCTACGAGCAGTACTTC
>TRBJ2-1|TRBV12-3/TRBV12-4|NA|few
CASSPFRDPQNEQFF
TGTGCCAGCAGTCCCTTCCGGGACCCCCAAAATGAGCAGTTCTTC
>TRBJ2-7|TRBV20-1|NA|many
CSARTSGYEQYF
TGCAGTGCCCGGACATCAGGCTACGAGCAGTACTTC
>TRBJ2-1|TRBV29-1|TRBD1|many
CSGKGQGTLNEQFF
TGCAGCGGGAAGGGACAGGGGACCCTCAATGAGCAGTTCTTC
>TRBJ1-5|TRBV7-2|NA|many
CASSLVWQSNQPQHF
TGTGCCAGCAGCTTAGTCTGGCAGAGCAATCAGCCCCAGCATTTT
>TRBJ2-7|TRBV6-5|TRBD2|NA
CASSFGTSKGEQYF
TGTGCCAGCAGCTTCGGGACTAGTAAGGGCGAGCAGTACTTC
>TRBJ2-5|TRBV20-1|TRBD2|few
CSATTDLLAEETQYF
TGCAGTGCTACAACCGACCTCCTAGCGGAAGAGACCCAGTACTTC
>TRBJ2-7|TRBV12-3/TRBV12-4|NA|NA
CASSFDGRAYEQYF
TGTGCCAGCAGTTTTGACGGGAGAGCCTACGAGCAGTACTTC
>TRBJ2-7|TRBV20-1|NA|few
CSARDSVISYEQYF
TGCAGTGCTAGGGACTCGGTGATTAGCTACGAGCAGTACTTC
>TRBJ2-3|TRBV7-9|TRBD2|many
CASSVSLAGEVEDTQYF
TGTGCCAGCAGCGTTTCTTTAGCGGGAGAGGTGGAAGATACGCAGTATTTT
>TRBJ1-2|TRBV20-1|NA|many
CSAKNLHYGYTF
TGCAGTGCTAAAAACCTACACTATGGCTACACCTTC
>TRBJ2-5|TRBV29-1|NA|few
CSVGAETQYF
TGCAGCGTGGGGGCAGAGACCCAGTACTTC
>TRBJ1-6|TRBV9|NA|many
CASSRTPGGGSPLHF
TGTGCCAGCAGCCGGACGCCTGGGGGGGGTTCACCCCTCCACTTT